This passage covers 24 T cell receptor beta chains from one sample sequenced in a study of blood T cell repertoires in COVID-19. Repertoires were generated with immunoSEQ multiplex PCR, while TCRdb's copy carries only in-frame clones and drops some. Found here are 130,000 to 150,000 clones, over 80% of them singletons; the top ten hold 37%. Sequencing was done on a sample of peripheral blood. Source of these receptors: a man in his fifties or sixties who had recovered from COVID-19.

This clone was seen more than once but under ten times. The J gene is TRBJ1-5, the V gene TRBV19; D remains ambiguous. The CDR3 has 16 amino acids. Per the germline V gene, CDR1 is LNHDA and CDR2 is SQIVND (reference sequence). Between the trimmed V and J ends, which lost 3 bases and 0 bases, there was a span of 12 bases. The CDR3 nucleotides are TGTGCCAGTAGTATCCGACTGGAATCTAGCAATCAGCCCCAGCATTTT. Protein product: CASSIRLESSNQPQHF.

This chain joins TRBV6-2 or TRBV6-3 and TRBJ1-5; tentative D call: TRBD1 (5 bases). Germline CDR1 MNHEY, CDR2 SVGEGT. This CDR3 contains 15 residues. The V end lost 0 bases, the J end lost 4 bases, and 10 bases lay between the germline ends. CDR3 in amino acids: CASSYSFGGNQPQHF. Here the CDR3 DNA reads TGTGCCAGCAGTTACTCGTTCGGGGGGAATCAGCCCCAGCATTTT.

This sequence joins TRBV11-2 and TRBJ2-3, with TRBD1 matching 9 bases. The CDR3 consists of 15 residues. The junction had 7 bases not matched to a gene; V was cut back by 5 bases and J by 4 bases. Germline values: CDR1 SGHAT, CDR2 FQNNGV. DNA for the CDR3: TGTGCCAGCAGCCCCGGGACAGGGATTGCAGATACGCAGTATTTT. This sequence encodes CASSPGTGIADTQYF.

The CDR3 region is CASSLARGYEQYF. In nucleotides, the CDR3 is TGTGCCAGCAGCTTAGCCCGGGGCTACGAGCAGTACTTC. The gene calls are TRBV5-6 and TRBJ2-7; the D gene is possibly TRBD2 (5 bases). The germline V gene encodes CDR1 SGHDT and CDR2 YYEEEE. The CDR3 has 13 residues. V was pared by 2 bases and J by 3 bases, with 9 bases between.

V usage is TRBV7-2 and J usage is TRBJ2-7, with 7 positions matching TRBD1. V lost 4 bases, J lost 5 bases, and 8 bases stayed unmatched. The CDR3 is 14 amino acids. In germline, CDR1 is SGHTA, CDR2 FQGNSA. CDR3 coding DNA: TGTGCCAGCAGCTCGGGACAGTACATCCACGAGCAGTACTTC. The encoded protein is CASSSGQYIHEQYF.

This chain joins TRBV5-1 and TRBJ1-4; D uncertain. CDR3 size: 15 residues. The ends were cut back, 3 bases at V and 7 bases at J, with 16 bases in the middle. Germline V gene sequence: CDR1 SGHRS, CDR2 YFSETQ. This CDR3 is CASSSRLTGSEKLFF. The CDR3 nucleotides are TGCGCCAGCAGCTCCCGATTAACGGGAAGTGAAAAACTGTTTTTT.

CDR3 in amino acids: CASSIYRGSNQPQHF. The CDR3 DNA reads TGTGCCAGTAGTATTTACAGGGGAAGCAATCAGCCCCAGCATTTT. This chain connects TRBV19 to TRBJ1-5, with 7 bases matching TRBD1. Germline V gives CDR1 LNHDA, CDR2 SQIVND (reference sequence). The ends lost 3 bases at V and 1 base at J; junction bases unmatched: 3. This CDR3 spans 15 amino acids.

The gene calls are TRBV29-1 and TRBJ1-4; 7 bases align to TRBD1. The CDR3 has 15 amino acids. After removal of 6 bases from V and 8 bases from J, the junction contained 15 bases not matched to a gene. Looked up from germline, CDR1 is SQVTM and CDR2 is ANQGSEA. CDR3 sequence reads: CSVTLYGTVSEKLFF. Here the CDR3 DNA reads TGCAGCGTCACCTTATACGGGACAGTAAGCGAAAAACTGTTTTTT.

The V call is TRBV5-4, the J call TRBJ2-5; 7 nucleotides line up with TRBD1. The V and J ends lost 4 bases and 1 base, in that order; junction bases with no gene match: 10. Germline V gene lookup returns CDR1 SGHNT and CDR2 YYREEE (reference sequence). The CDR3 is made up of 16 amino acids. CDR3 nucleotides: TGTGCCAGCAGCCCGGCCGGACAGGCTTTCCAAGAGACCCAGTACTTC. This gives the protein CASSPAGQAFQETQYF. Complete variable domain (other parts from reference TRBV5-4 and TRBJ2-5): ETGVTQSPTHLIKTRGQQVTLRCSSQSGHNTVSWYQQALGQGPQFIFQYYREEENGRGNFPPRFSGLQFPNYSSELNVNALELDDSALYLCASSPAGQAFQETQYFGPGTRLLVL.

The chain is built from TRBV11-2 and TRBJ1-1, with D unresolved. CDR3 size: 14 residues. V lost 0 bases, J lost 6 bases, and 11 bases lay in between. Per the germline V gene, CDR1 is SGHAT and CDR2 is FQNNGV. The CDR3 DNA is TGTGCCAGCAGCTTAGAGGGCAGGTTAGCTGAAGCTTTCTTT. It translates to CASSLEGRLAEAFF.

This clone was seen a single time. This chain joins TRBV18 and TRBJ2-7; D uncertain. Looked up from germline, CDR1 is KGHSH and CDR2 is LQKENI. CDR3 size: 12 residues. Trimming cost V 3 bases and J 1 base, with 4 bases left between them. The DNA of the CDR3 is TGTGCCAGCTCACCGGAGTCCTACGAGCAGTACTTC. Its translation: CASSPESYEQYF. Using reference TRBV18 and TRBJ2-7 for the parts outside the CDR3, the full variable domain is NAGVMQNPRHLVRRRGQEARLRCSPMKGHSHVYWYRQLPEEGLKFMVYLQKENIIDESGMPKERFSAEFPKEGPSILRIQQVVRGDSAAYFCASSPESYEQYFGPGTRLTVT.

The CDR3 DNA reads as TGTGCCAGCAGCAGACGGACAGGGCCTGGTGAGACCCAGTACTTC. Its protein is CASSRRTGPGETQYF. The chain joins TRBV4-2 to TRBJ2-5, with TRBD1 identical over 8 bases. This CDR3 is 15 amino acids long. Germline V gene sequence: CDR1 LGHNA, CDR2 YNFKEQ. With 5 bases clipped from V and 5 bases from J, the junction kept 10 bases outside the gene matches.

DNA for the CDR3: TGTGCCAGTAGTAGTGGACAGGGAACAGGTGAGCAGTTCTTC. Translated, it gives CASSSGQGTGEQFF. The chain recombines TRBV19 with TRBJ2-1, with TRBD1 matching over 8 bases. The V segment lost 4 bases and the J segment 9 bases; nucleotides outside the gene matches: 8. Germline CDR1 LNHDA, CDR2 SQIVND (reference sequence). CDR3 length: 14 amino acids. The complete variable domain, with remaining parts taken from reference TRBV19 and TRBJ2-1, reads DGGITQSPKYLFRKEGQNVTLSCEQNLNHDAMYWYRQDPGQGLRLIYYSQIVNDFQKGDIAEGYSVSREKKESFPLTVTSAQKNPTAFYLCASSSGQGTGEQFFGPGTRLTVL.

V and J are TRBV27 and TRBJ1-5, with 7 bases aligning to TRBD1. Germline trimming cut 6 bases from V and 7 bases from J; bases unmatched to any gene: 3. Germline V lookup: CDR1 MNHEY, CDR2 SMNVEV (reference sequence). This CDR3 contains 12 residues. CDR3 region: CASRTGDQPQHF. The CDR3 DNA is TGTGCCAGCAGAACAGGGGACCAGCCCCAGCATTTT.

The rearrangement joins TRBV11-3 to TRBJ2-5; the match to TRBD2 covers 11 bases. Germline CDR1 reads SGHNT; CDR2 reads YENEEA. This CDR3 is 17 amino acids long. V lost 3 bases to trimming and J lost 1 base; unmatched junction nucleotides: 7. The CDR3 DNA reads as TGTGCCAGCAGCTTGGGACTAGCGGAGGGGTTCCAAGAGACCCAGTACTTC. It yields the protein CASSLGLAEGFQETQYF.

The chain has TRBV2 and TRBJ2-1; D call uncertain. Germline V gives CDR1 SNHLY, CDR2 FYNNEI. Trimming pared 5 bases from V and 8 bases from J, leaving 7 bases between. The CDR3 loop spans 11 amino acids. The CDR3 coding sequence is TGTGCCAGCAGTCTAGTCGATGAGCAGTTCTTC. It specifies CASSLVDEQFF.

This chain joins TRBV19 and TRBJ1-1, with D perhaps TRBD1 (5 bases). Germline V CDR1 and CDR2: LNHDA, SQIVND (reference sequence). The V end was cut by 4 bases, the J end by 4 bases, with 22 bases between. The CDR3 sequence is 17 residues long. The CDR3 region is CASSTLWDASGGTEAFF. For the CDR3, the DNA is TGTGCCAGTAGTACTCTATGGGATGCTTCCGGGGGCACTGAAGCTTTCTTT.

The chain uses TRBV29-1 and TRBJ2-7; possibly TRBD2 for D (6 bases). V shed 3 bases and J shed 0 bases, with 12 bases lying between them. The germline V gene has CDR1 SQVTM and CDR2 ANQGSEA. This CDR3 spans 14 amino acids. The CDR3 region is CSVDIGGYSYEQYF. The CDR3 DNA reads TGCAGCGTTGATATTGGGGGGTACTCCTACGAGCAGTACTTC.

This sequence joins TRBV27 and TRBJ1-4; tentatively, D is TRBD1 (5 bases). V lost 3 bases and J 6 bases, leaving 11 bases between the germline ends. CDR1 is MNHEY and CDR2 is SMNVEV in the germline V gene (reference sequence). The CDR3 sequence is 14 residues long. CDR3 nucleotide sequence: TGTGCCAGCAGTTTTTGGGGCAAGGATGAAAAACTGTTTTTT. Protein sequence: CASSFWGKDEKLFF.

The chain is built from TRBV13 and TRBJ2-7; a weak D match, TRBD2 (6 bases). The CDR3 loop spans 14 amino acids. The V gene's germline CDR1 is PRHDT and CDR2 FYEKMQ (reference sequence). V dropped 1 base and J dropped 1 base, with 8 bases sitting between them. This chain's CDR3 is CASSLVGLSYEQYF. CDR3 in DNA: TGTGCCAGCAGCTTAGTGGGACTTTCCTACGAGCAGTACTTC.

The gene calls are TRBV3-1 (or the pseudogene TRBV3-2) and TRBJ1-5, with 9 bases lining up with TRBD1. The J segment lost 6 bases and the V segment lost 0 bases, leaving 12 bases of the junction unmatched. CDR1 is LGHDT, CDR2 YNNKEL, per germline (reference sequence). CDR3 size: 18 residues. The CDR3 coding sequence is TGTGCCAGCAGCCAAGATAATACAGGGGGCCGGGTTAGTCAGCCCCAGCATTTT. It translates to CASSQDNTGGRVSQPQHF.

V gene TRBV5-1 combines with J gene TRBJ2-3; 7 bases align to TRBD2. Unmatched junction bases numbered 6, after V lost 0 bases and J lost 2 bases. Per germline, CDR1 SGHRS and CDR2 YFSETQ. The CDR3 covers 16 residues. In nucleotides, the CDR3 is TGCGCCAGCAGCTTGGGGGCTAGCGGACCCACAGATACGCAGTATTTT. As protein: CASSLGASGPTDTQYF.

V gene TRBV11-2 combines with J gene TRBJ2-7; TRBD1 is a possible D gene (5 bases). This CDR3 is built from 15 residues. V gave up 5 bases and J gave up 0 bases, with 14 bases separating them. The germline gives CDR1 SGHAT, CDR2 FQNNGV. The CDR3 DNA reads as TGTGCCAGCAGCCTCCCCAGGGTGAGCTCCTACGAGCAGTACTTC. It specifies CASSLPRVSSYEQYF.

The V gene is TRBV7-2, the J gene TRBJ1-1; a possible D gene is TRBD1 (5 bases). V was cut by 5 bases and J by 2 bases, with 9 bases left in between. Germline CDR1 and CDR2: SGHTA and FQGNSA. This CDR3 is built from 13 residues. For the CDR3, the DNA is TGTGCCAGCAGCCCGACAGAAAACACTGAAGCTTTCTTT. Encoded protein: CASSPTENTEAFF.